The sequence of this T cell receptor beta chain was determined in a study of T-cell memory formation after mild COVID-19 (dated by TCRdb to about 2021). As for the study more broadly: TCR sequence clusters from the two donors were largely donor specific. Two young, previously healthy adult volunteers made up the cohort, one male and one female. In a couple of donors, T-cell clones that expanded and contracted after mild COVID-19 were tracked by sequencing TCRalpha and TCRbeta repertoires over time.

V and J lose 0 bases and 3 bases, and a span of 18 bases separates them. From the germline V gene, CDR1 is SGHRS and CDR2 is YFSETQ. Including the terminal cysteine and phenylalanine, the CDR3 comprises 17 residues. Of all the DNA, just the CDR3 is kept, 51 bases in frame from base 1. Ficoll-Paque density gradient centrifugation was the method used to isolate PBMCs. In the case of this clonotype: The specificity of this receptor is unknown. One base away there is no much larger clone; base qualities are not given.

Overall study results and their limits: Clones that contracted from day 15 to 85 showed balanced CD4/CD8 phenotypes, whereas a second wave of clones that expanded from day 15 to 37 leaned towards CD4+. SARS-CoV-2 specificity was not confirmed for the second-wave clones peaking on day 37. The study included only a couple of mild cases, and larger cohorts that include severe cases with pre-infection samples were judged to be necessary. Some responding clones were detected in pre-infection memory, which suggested that pre-existing cross-reactive memory T cells had joined the SARS-CoV-2 response. Contracting CD4+ clones were found mainly in CM and EM memory subsets, while CD8+ clones were enriched in EMRA.

Sequencing took place on an Illumina NovaSeq 6000. cDNA libraries for TCRalpha and TCRbeta were prepared by 5'RACE using constant-segment primers, with sample barcodes and unique molecular identifiers added. RNA was extracted from every sample with Trizol reagent. Library amplification was performed in two PCR steps, and a second sample barcode and Illumina TruSeq adapters were introduced in the second step. Libraries were sequenced on an Illumina NovaSeq with 2 x 150 bp paired-end reads. The published analysis was carried out like this. Reads were demultiplexed and collapsed into UMI-guided consensus sequences with migec v1.2.7. Using mixcr v2.1.11, the UMI consensuses were aligned to TRA and TRB V and J templates and assembled into clonotypes. Expanded or contracted clonotypes were those called significant by both edgeR and NoisET, with noise models trained on biological replicates. For edgeR calls, the cutoffs were a false discovery rate-adjusted p below 0.01 and a log2 fold-change threshold of 1. As an exploratory analysis of dynamics, max-normalized trajectories of the 1000 most abundant clonotypes were examined with PCA combined with hierarchical clustering. Each responding clone was given a CD4 or CD8 phenotype based on the CD4+ and CD8+ repertoires, which had been sequenced separately. TCRdb passed the public sequencing reads through fastp at Q25 and MiXCR, retaining productive beta sequences. Here each entry gathers all rows of one CDR3 protein and keeps the most common genes and DNA. These V and J calls derive from TCRdb rather than the authors' analysis. This sample has 65,000 to 95,000 distinct CDR3 sequences in its table, and roughly 13% of those were observed once. Of the sample, 41% falls within the top ten clones.

What was sequenced was PBMCs or a T cell subset sorted from them (not recorded which). This receptor was taken from a man younger than 35 who had mild COVID-19 (a few samples of this study predate the infection). The sample titles of this study are shuffled in the database, so cell type and time point are left out; the donor was told from shared clones. This chain is built from TRBV5-1 and TRBJ2-5; TRBD2 could be the D gene, as 7 bases match. The DNA sequence is TGCGCCAGCAGCTTGGCCACCACGGGGGGCGCGGAAGAGACCCAGTACTTC. This codes for CASSLATTGGAEETQYF.